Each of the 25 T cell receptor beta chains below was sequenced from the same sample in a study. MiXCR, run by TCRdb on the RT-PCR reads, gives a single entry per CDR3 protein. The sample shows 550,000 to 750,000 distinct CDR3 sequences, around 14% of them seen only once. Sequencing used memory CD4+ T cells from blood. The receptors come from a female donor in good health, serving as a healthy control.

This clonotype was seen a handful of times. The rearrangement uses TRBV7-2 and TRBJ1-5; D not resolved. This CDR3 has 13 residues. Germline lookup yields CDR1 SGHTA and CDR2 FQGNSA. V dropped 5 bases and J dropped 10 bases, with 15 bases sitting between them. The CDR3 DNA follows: TGTGCCAGCAGCCCGAACAATCAGTTACCCCAGCATTTT. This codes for CASSPNNQLPQHF.

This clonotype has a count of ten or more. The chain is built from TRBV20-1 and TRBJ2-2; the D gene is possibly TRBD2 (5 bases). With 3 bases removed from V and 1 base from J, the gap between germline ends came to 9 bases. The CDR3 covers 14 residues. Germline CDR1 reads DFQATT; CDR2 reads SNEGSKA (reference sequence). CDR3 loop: CSASGERNTGELFF. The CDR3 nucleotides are TGCAGTGCTAGCGGGGAGCGGAACACCGGGGAGCTGTTTTTT.

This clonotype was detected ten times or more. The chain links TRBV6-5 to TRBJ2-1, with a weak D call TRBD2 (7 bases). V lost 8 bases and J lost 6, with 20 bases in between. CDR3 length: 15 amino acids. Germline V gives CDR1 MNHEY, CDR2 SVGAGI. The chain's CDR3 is CASGGGRQFINEQFF. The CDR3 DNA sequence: TGTGCCAGCGGCGGGGGCCGGCAGTTTATCAATGAGCAGTTCTTC.

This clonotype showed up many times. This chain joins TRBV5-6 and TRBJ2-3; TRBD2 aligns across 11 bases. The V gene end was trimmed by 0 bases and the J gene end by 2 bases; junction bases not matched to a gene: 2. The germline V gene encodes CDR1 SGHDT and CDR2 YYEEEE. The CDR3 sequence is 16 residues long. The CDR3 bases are TGTGCCAGCAGCTTGGGACTAGCGGGGAACACAGATACGCAGTATTTT. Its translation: CASSLGLAGNTDTQYF.

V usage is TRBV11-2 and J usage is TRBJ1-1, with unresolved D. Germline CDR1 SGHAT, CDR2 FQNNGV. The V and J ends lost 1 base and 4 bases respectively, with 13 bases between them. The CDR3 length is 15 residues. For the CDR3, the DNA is TGTGCCAGCAGCTTAGTAGGAAGGCTAAGCACTGAAGCTTTCTTT. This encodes CASSLVGRLSTEAFF.

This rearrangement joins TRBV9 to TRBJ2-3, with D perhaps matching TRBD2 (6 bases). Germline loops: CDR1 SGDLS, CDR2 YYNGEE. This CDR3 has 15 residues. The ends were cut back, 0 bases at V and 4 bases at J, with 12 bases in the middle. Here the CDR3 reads CASSVGLDRADTQYF. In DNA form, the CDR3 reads TGTGCCAGCAGCGTAGGACTAGATCGGGCAGATACGCAGTATTTT.

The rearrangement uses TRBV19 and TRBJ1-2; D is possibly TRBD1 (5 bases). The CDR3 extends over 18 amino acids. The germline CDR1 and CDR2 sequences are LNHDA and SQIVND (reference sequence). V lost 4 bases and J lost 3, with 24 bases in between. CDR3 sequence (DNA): TGTGCCAGTAGTACCCCCATGGAGGGGTATTCGGGTCACTATGGCTACACCTTC. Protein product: CASSTPMEGYSGHYGYTF.

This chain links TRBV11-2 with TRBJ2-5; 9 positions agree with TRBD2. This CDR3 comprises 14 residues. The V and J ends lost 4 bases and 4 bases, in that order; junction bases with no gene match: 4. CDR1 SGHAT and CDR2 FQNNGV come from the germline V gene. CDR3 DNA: TGTGCCAGCAGCTCCGTAGCGGGAGTAGAGACCCAGTACTTC. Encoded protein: CASSSVAGVETQYF.

CDR3 nucleotide sequence: TGTGCCAGCAGCGTAGCGGGAGCGGGAGCCCACAATGAGCAGTTCTTC. Amino acids: CASSVAGAGAHNEQFF. The J gene is TRBJ2-1, the V gene TRBV9, with 8 bases fitting TRBD2. The germline V gene has CDR1 SGDLS and CDR2 YYNGEE. CDR3 size: 16 residues. The V gene end was trimmed by 0 bases and the J gene end by 5 bases; junction bases not matched to a gene: 7.

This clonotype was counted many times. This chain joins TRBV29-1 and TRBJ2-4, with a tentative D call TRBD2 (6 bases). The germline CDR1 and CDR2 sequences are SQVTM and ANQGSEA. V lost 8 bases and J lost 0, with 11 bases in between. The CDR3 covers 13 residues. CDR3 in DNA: TGCAGCACCTGGGACTTAGCCAAAAACATTCAGTACTTC. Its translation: CSTWDLAKNIQYF.

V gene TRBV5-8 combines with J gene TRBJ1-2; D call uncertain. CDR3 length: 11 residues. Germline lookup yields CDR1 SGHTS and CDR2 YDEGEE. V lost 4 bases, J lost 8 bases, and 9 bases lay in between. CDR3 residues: CASSLKEGYTF. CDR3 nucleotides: TGTGCCAGCAGCCTGAAAGAGGGCTACACCTTC. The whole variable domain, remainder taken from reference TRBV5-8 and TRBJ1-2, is EAGVTQSPTHLIKTRGQQATLRCSPISGHTSVYWYQQALGLGLQFLLWYDEGEERNRGNFPPRFSGRQFPNYSSELNVNALELEDSALYLCASSLKEGYTFGSGTRLTVV.

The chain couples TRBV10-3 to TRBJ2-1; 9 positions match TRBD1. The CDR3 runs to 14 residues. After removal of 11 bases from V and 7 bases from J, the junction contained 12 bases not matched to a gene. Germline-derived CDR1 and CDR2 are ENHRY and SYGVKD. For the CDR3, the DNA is TGTGCCGCCCGACAGGGGGGAAGTCGGAATGAGCAGTTCTTC. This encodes CAARQGGSRNEQFF.

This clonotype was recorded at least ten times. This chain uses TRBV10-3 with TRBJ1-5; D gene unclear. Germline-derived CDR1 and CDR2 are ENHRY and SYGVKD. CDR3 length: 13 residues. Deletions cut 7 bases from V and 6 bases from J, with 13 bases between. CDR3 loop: CAIMAATGQPQHF. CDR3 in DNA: TGTGCCATCATGGCCGCCACGGGTCAGCCCCAGCATTTT.

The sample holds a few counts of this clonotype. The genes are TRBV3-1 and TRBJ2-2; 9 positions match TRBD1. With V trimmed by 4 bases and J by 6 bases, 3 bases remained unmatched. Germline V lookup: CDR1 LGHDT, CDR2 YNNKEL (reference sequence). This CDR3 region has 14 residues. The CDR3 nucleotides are TGTGCCAGCAGCCTCGGACAGGGGTCCGGGGAGCTGTTTTTT. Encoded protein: CASSLGQGSGELFF. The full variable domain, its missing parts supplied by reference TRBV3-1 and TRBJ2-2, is DTAVSQTPKYLVTQMGNDKSIKCEQNLGHDTMYWYKQDSKKFLKIMFSYNNKELIINETVPNRFSPKSPDKAHLNLHINSLELGDSAVYFCASSLGQGSGELFFGEGSRLTVL.

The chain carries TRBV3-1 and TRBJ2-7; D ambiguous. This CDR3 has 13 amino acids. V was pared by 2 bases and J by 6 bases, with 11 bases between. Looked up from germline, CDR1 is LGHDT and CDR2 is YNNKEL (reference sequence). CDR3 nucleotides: TGTGCCAGCAGCCAAAGCACCGCCTCCGAGCAGTACTTC. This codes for CASSQSTASEQYF.

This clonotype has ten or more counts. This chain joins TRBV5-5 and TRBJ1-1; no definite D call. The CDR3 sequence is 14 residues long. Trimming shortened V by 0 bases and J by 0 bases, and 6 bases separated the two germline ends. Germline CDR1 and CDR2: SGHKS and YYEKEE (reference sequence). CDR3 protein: CASSLAALNTEAFF. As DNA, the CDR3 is TGTGCCAGCAGCTTGGCAGCTCTGAACACTGAAGCTTTCTTT.

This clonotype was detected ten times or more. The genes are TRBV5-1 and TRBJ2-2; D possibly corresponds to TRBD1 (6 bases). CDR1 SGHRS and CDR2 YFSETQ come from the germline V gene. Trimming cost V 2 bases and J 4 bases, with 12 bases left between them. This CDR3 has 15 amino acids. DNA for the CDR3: TGCGCCAGCAGCTTATCAGGGGCGAGCACCGGGGAGCTGTTTTTT. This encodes CASSLSGASTGELFF.

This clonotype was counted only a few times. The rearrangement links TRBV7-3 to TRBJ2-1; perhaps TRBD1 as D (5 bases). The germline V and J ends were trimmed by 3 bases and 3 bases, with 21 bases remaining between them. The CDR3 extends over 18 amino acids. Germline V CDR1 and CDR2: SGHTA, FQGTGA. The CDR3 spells CASSLDTQMIRGYNEQFF. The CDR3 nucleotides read TGTGCCAGCAGCTTGGACACGCAGATGATCCGTGGCTACAATGAGCAGTTCTTC.

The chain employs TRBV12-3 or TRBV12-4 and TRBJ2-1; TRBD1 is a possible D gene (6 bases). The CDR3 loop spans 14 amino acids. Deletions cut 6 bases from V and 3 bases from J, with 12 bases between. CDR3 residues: CASRSGTNYNEQFF. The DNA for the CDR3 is TGTGCCAGCAGATCCGGGACAAACTACAATGAGCAGTTCTTC.

CDR3 DNA sequence: TGTGCCAGCAGTTACCGGGGCCGTACGGAGAGCAATCAGCCCCAGCATTTT. Translation: CASSYRGRTESNQPQHF. V gene TRBV12-3 or TRBV12-4 combines with J gene TRBJ1-5, with D perhaps matching TRBD1 (5 bases). This CDR3 is built from 17 residues. V lost 4 bases to trimming and J lost 1 base, with 17 bases between them.

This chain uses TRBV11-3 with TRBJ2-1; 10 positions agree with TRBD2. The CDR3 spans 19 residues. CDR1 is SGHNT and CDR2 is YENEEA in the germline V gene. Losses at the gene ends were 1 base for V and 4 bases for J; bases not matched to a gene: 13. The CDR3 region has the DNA TGTGCCAGCAGCTTAGTATGGGCTAGCGGGAGCGTGGGTTACAATGAGCAGTTCTTC. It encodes CASSLVWASGSVGYNEQFF.

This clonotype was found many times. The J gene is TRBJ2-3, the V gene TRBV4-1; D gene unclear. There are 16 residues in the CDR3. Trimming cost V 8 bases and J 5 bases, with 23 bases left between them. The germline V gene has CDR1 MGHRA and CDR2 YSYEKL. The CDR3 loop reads CASRPPGRHDQDTQYF. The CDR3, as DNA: TGCGCCAGCCGTCCCCCCGGACGGCATGACCAAGATACGCAGTATTTT.

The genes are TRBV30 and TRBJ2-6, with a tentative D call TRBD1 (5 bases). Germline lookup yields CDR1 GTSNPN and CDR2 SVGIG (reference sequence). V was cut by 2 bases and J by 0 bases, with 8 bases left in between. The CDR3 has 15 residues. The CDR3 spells CAWSSGLSGANVLTF. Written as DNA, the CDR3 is TGTGCCTGGAGTTCAGGGCTCTCTGGGGCCAACGTCCTGACTTTC.

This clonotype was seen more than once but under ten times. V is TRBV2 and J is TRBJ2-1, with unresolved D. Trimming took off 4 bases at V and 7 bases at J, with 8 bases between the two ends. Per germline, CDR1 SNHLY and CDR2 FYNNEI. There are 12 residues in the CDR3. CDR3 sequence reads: CASSVTGNEQFF. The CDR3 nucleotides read TGTGCCAGCAGTGTAACCGGGAATGAGCAGTTCTTC.

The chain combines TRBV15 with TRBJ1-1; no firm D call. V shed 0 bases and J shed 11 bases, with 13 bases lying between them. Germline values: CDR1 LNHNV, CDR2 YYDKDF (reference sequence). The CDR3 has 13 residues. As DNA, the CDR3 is TGTGCCACCAGCAGAGATGCAGGTGAACAGGCTTTCTTT. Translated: CATSRDAGEQAFF.